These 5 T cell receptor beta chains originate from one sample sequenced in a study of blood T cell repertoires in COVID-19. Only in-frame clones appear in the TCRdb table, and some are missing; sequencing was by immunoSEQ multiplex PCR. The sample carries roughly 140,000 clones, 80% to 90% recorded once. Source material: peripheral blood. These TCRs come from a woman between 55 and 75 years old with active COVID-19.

The DNA for the CDR3 is TGTGCCAGCAGTGACCAGGGACTAAAGTACAATGAGCAGTTCTTC. This gives the protein CASSDQGLKYNEQFF. The chain employs TRBV2 and TRBJ2-1, with TRBD2 matching 7 bases. The germline V gene encodes CDR1 SNHLY and CDR2 FYNNEI. The CDR3 contains 15 residues. The trim removed 3 bases at V and 4 bases at J, leaving 6 bases unmatched.

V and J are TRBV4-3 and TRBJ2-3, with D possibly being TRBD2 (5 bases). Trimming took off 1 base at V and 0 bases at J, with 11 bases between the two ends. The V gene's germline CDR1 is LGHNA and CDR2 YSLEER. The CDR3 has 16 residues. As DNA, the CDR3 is TGCGCCAGCAGCCAAGGGGCGGGTCATAGCACAGATACGCAGTATTTT. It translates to CASSQGAGHSTDTQYF.

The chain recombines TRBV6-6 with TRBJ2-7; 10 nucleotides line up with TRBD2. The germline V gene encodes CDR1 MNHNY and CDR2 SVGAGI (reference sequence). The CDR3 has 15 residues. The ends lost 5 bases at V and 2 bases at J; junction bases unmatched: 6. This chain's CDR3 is CASSPLAGAPYEQYF. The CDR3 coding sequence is TGTGCCAGCAGTCCTCTAGCGGGAGCCCCCTACGAGCAGTACTTC.

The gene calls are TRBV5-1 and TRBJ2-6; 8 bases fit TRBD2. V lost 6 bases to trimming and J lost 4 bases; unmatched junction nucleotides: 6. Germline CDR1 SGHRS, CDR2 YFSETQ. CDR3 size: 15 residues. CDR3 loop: CASNPGGAGANVLTF. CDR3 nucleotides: TGCGCCAGCAACCCCGGGGGGGCAGGGGCCAACGTCCTGACTTTC.

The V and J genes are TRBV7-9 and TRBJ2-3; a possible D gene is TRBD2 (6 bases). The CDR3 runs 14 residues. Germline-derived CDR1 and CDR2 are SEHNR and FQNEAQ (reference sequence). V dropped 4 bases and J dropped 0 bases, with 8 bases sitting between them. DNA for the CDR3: TGTGCCAGCAGCTCCCTAGCGAGCACAGATACGCAGTATTTT. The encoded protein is CASSSLASTDTQYF.